This TCR beta chain was retrieved from a study of blood T cell repertoires in COVID-19. This CDR3 is 15 amino acids long. Germline lookup yields CDR1 SGDLS and CDR2 YYNGEE. The junction had 8 bases not matched to a gene; V was cut back by 4 bases and J by 9 bases. Study members were between about 18 and 95 years old and lived in fewer than 30 US regions. Assignments of participants to cohorts depended upon their own reported clinical history. The assay was immunoSEQ multiplex PCR, and TCRdb's table has in-frame clones only and misses some. The repertoire holds some 200,000 clones, with roughly 82% as singletons.

This receptor was taken from a man aged 35-49 years who had recovered from COVID-19. The V call is TRBV9, the J call TRBJ1-6; the match to TRBD1 covers 9 bases. The sample taken for sequencing was PBMCs or T cells enriched from blood (not recorded which). The DNA of the CDR3 is TGTGCCAGCAGCACCCGGGACAGGGAAGGTTCACCCCTCCACTTT. Translated: CASSTRDREGSPLHF.